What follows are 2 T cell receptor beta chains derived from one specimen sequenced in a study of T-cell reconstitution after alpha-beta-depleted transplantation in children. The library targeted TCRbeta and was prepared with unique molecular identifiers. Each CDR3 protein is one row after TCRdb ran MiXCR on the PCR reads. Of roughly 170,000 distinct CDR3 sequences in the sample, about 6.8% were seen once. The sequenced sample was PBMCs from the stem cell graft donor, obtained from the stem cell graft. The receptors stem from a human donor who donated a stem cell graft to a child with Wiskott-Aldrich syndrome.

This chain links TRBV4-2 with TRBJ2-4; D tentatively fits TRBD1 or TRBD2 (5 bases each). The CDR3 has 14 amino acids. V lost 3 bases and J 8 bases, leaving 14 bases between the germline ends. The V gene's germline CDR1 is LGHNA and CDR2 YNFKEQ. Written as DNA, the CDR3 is TGTGCCAGCAGCCAGGTGGGACCGCGAGACATTCAGTACTTC. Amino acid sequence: CASSQVGPRDIQYF.

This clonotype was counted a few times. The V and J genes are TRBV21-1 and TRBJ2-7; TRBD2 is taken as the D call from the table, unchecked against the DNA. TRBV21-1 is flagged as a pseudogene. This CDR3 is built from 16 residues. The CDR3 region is CASSIPTGGTDYEQYF. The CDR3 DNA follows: TGTGCCAGCAGTATCCCCACGGGGGGGACCGACTACGAGCAGTACTTC.